Following are 17 T cell receptor beta chains from one sample sequenced in a study of regulatory T cells in long-lasting Graves disease. According to the study, TCR beta libraries were built with iRepertoire HTBI primers and CDR3-region Arm-PCR. Each CDR3 protein is one row after TCRdb ran MiXCR on the multiplex PCR reads. The profile covers a few hundred thousand distinct CDR3 sequences, with roughly 24% appearing a single time and under 35% taken by the ten largest. Time point denoted: persistent/refractory GD, antithyroid drugs over 5 years with positive TRAb. The TCR library was prepared using RNA isolated from PBMCs. Material: peripheral blood mononuclear cells (PBMCs), obtained when the disease was refractory, from a patient treated with antithyroid drugs. These TCRs come from a woman aged 40 to 50 with Graves disease.

This clonotype was found many times. The genes are TRBV28 and TRBJ1-6; 7 nucleotides line up with TRBD1. J lost 7 bases, V lost 9 bases, and 3 bases had no gene match. Germline V lookup: CDR1 MDHEN, CDR2 SYDVKM. The CDR3 totals 12 residues. The chain's CDR3 is CASRGPNSPLHF. For the CDR3, the DNA is TGTGCCAGTAGGGGGCCGAATTCACCCCTCCACTTT. Looking up the rest from reference TRBV28 and TRBJ1-6 gives the full variable domain: DVKVTQSSRYLVKRTGEKVFLECVQDMDHENMFWYRQDPGLGLRLIYFSYDVKMKEKGDIPEGYSVSREKKERFSLILESASTNQTSMYLCASRGPNSPLHFGNGTRLTVT.

This clonotype was found once. The CDR3: CASSLGSTGEQYF. In nucleotides, the CDR3 is TGTGCCAGCAGCCTCGGGAGCACCGGCGAGCAGTACTTC. V usage is TRBV7-9 and J usage is TRBJ2-7; weak D call: TRBD2 (6 bases). The CDR3 runs 13 residues. Trimming shortened V by 5 bases and J by 6 bases, and 14 bases separated the two germline ends. Germline CDR1 SEHNR, CDR2 FQNEAQ (reference sequence).

Details on this clonotype: This may arise from a read error, as a much more abundant clone is one base away. This chain uses TRBV6-2 or TRBV6-3 with TRBJ1-4; D is unresolved. Deletions cut 6 bases from V and 0 bases from J, with 8 bases between. This CDR3 spans 14 amino acids. The germline gives CDR1 MNHEY, CDR2 SVGEGT. The CDR3, as DNA: TGTGCCAGCAGAAAAATTGCAACTAATGAAAAACTGTTTTTT. It yields the protein CASRKIATNEKLFF.

This clonotype was seen only a few times. The CDR3 nucleotides are TGTGCCAGCAGTGAAGGGGGGACTAGGCGCGAGCAGTACTTC. Its protein is CASSEGGTRREQYF. The V and J genes are TRBV6-1 and TRBJ2-7; 8 bases match TRBD2. The germline V gene has CDR1 MNHNS and CDR2 SASEGT. CDR3 length equals 14 residues. The trim removed 1 base at V and 6 bases at J, leaving 5 bases unmatched.

There are many counts of this clonotype. This chain uses TRBV28 with TRBJ1-2; D remains unclear. The CDR3 extends over 11 amino acids. Germline V CDR1 and CDR2: MDHEN, SYDVKM. The V end was cut by 6 bases, the J end by 3 bases, with 5 bases between. CDR3 amino acids: CASSPDYGYTF. The CDR3 DNA reads as TGTGCCAGCAGCCCTGACTATGGCTACACCTTC.

This clonotype came up many times. The chain employs TRBV10-3 and TRBJ2-7, with 9 bases that match TRBD1. V lost 6 bases, J lost 6 bases, and 9 bases stayed unmatched. CDR3 length: 14 residues. CDR1 is ENHRY, CDR2 SYGVKD, per germline. The CDR3 sequence is CAIRGTGLYREQYF. The CDR3, as DNA: TGTGCCATCAGAGGGACAGGGCTTTATCGCGAGCAGTACTTC.

Points on this clonotype: A read error may produce the germline difference seen at one junction end. This chain uses TRBV7-8 with TRBJ2-7; D remains ambiguous. Germline V gives CDR1 SGHVS, CDR2 FQNEAQ. The CDR3 is made up of 13 amino acids. The CDR3 spells CASSLNRAYEQHF. Written as DNA, the CDR3 is TGTGCCAGCAGCTTAAACAGAGCCTACGAGCAGCACTTC.

This clonotype was observed once. This chain links TRBV20-1 with TRBJ2-7; D is uncertain. The CDR3 totals 15 residues. The germline CDR1 and CDR2 sequences are DFQATT and SNEGSKA (reference sequence). V was pared by 0 bases and J by 0 bases, with 12 bases between. The CDR3 coding sequence is TGCAGTGCTAGAGATTTGGAGACGTCCTCCTACGAGCAGTACTTC. Protein: CSARDLETSSYEQYF.

This sequence joins TRBV5-1 and TRBJ1-1, with D possibly TRBD1 on 5 matching bases. The CDR3 has 15 residues. Germline V gene lookup returns CDR1 SGHRS and CDR2 YFSETQ. V was clipped by 4 bases and J by 1 base, with 14 bases between them. The CDR3 nucleotides read TGCGCCAGCAGCGCAGGGTTTGCAGCGAACACTGAAGCTTTCTTT. Protein product: CASSAGFAANTEAFF.

The chain is built from TRBV30 and TRBJ2-7; weak D call: TRBD1 (5 bases). The germline gives CDR1 GTSNPN, CDR2 SVGIG (reference sequence). V lost 3 bases to trimming and J lost 3 bases, with 9 bases between them. There are 12 residues in the CDR3. Here the CDR3 reads CAWSPGNYEQYF. The DNA for the CDR3 is TGTGCCTGGAGCCCAGGGAACTACGAGCAGTACTTC.

As to this clonotype: With a much larger clone just one base away, this may be a read error. The chain is built from TRBV11-2 and TRBJ2-7; D gene ambiguous. The CDR3 sequence is 14 residues long. Per germline, CDR1 SGHAT and CDR2 FQNNGV. For the CDR3, the DNA is TGTGCCAGCAGCTTAGTTTCTGGGGAATACGGGCAGTACTTC. Amino acid sequence: CASSLVSGEYGQYF.

This clonotype was detected many times. The chain couples TRBV6-5 to TRBJ2-2, with D perhaps given as TRBD1 or TRBD2 (7 bases each). Looked up from germline, CDR1 is MNHEY and CDR2 is SVGAGI. The CDR3 spans 17 residues. V shed 4 bases and J shed 4 bases, with 19 bases lying between them. DNA for the CDR3: TGTGCCAGCAGTTTACCAACCGCAGGGGGGGTCACCGGGGAGCTGTTTTTT. It specifies CASSLPTAGGVTGELFF.

This clonotype was seen many times. The gene calls are TRBV28 and TRBJ1-1, with 9 bases fitting TRBD1. Germline CDR1 is MDHEN and CDR2 is SYDVKM. Losses at the gene ends were 5 bases for V and 5 bases for J; bases not matched to a gene: 9. The CDR3 is 15 amino acids. DNA of the CDR3: TGTGCCAGCAGTCAGAGGGACAGGGCGGAGACTGAAGCTTTCTTT. It yields the protein CASSQRDRAETEAFF.

The chain uses TRBV10-3 and TRBJ2-2; 9 bases are shared with TRBD2. V shed 7 bases, J shed 1 base, and the junction held 7 bases outside the gene matches. The CDR3 length is 16 residues. CDR1 and CDR2 from the germline V gene are ENHRY and SYGVKD. CDR3 DNA sequence: TGTGCCATCAAAAGTCGGCGGGAGGGGAACACCGGGGAGCTGTTTTTT. As protein: CAIKSRREGNTGELFF.

The CDR3 is CASSLSPGGNTEAFF. In nucleotides, the CDR3 is TGTGCCAGCAGCTTAAGTCCAGGAGGGAACACTGAAGCTTTCTTT. The chain has TRBV7-9 and TRBJ1-1; D is ambiguous. V was pared by 2 bases and J by 1 base, with 11 bases between. The germline gives CDR1 SEHNR, CDR2 FQNEAQ (reference sequence). The CDR3 consists of 15 residues.

CDR3 sequence reads: CASSQDSGENTGELFF. CDR3 in DNA: TGTGCCAGCAGCCAAGACTCGGGAGAGAACACCGGGGAGCTGTTTTTT. The V and J genes are TRBV3-1 and TRBJ2-2; D possibly corresponds to TRBD2 (6 bases). The V end lost 0 bases, the J end lost 1 base, and 9 bases lay between the germline ends. The CDR3 is made up of 16 amino acids. The germline V gene has CDR1 LGHDT and CDR2 YNNKEL (reference sequence). Complete variable domain (other parts from reference TRBV3-1 and TRBJ2-2): DTAVSQTPKYLVTQMGNDKSIKCEQNLGHDTMYWYKQDSKKFLKIMFSYNNKELIINETVPNRFSPKSPDKAHLNLHINSLELGDSAVYFCASSQDSGENTGELFFGEGSRLTVL.

This clonotype was observed a few times. The chain has TRBV30 and TRBJ2-7, with TRBD1 matching 7 bases. The germline V gene encodes CDR1 GTSNPN and CDR2 SVGIG (reference sequence). The CDR3 contains 14 residues. The trim removed 1 base at V and 6 bases at J, leaving 9 bases unmatched. In DNA, the CDR3 is TGTGCCTGGAGTGAATGGACAGGTCTAAGCGAGCAGTACTTC. Its translation: CAWSEWTGLSEQYF.